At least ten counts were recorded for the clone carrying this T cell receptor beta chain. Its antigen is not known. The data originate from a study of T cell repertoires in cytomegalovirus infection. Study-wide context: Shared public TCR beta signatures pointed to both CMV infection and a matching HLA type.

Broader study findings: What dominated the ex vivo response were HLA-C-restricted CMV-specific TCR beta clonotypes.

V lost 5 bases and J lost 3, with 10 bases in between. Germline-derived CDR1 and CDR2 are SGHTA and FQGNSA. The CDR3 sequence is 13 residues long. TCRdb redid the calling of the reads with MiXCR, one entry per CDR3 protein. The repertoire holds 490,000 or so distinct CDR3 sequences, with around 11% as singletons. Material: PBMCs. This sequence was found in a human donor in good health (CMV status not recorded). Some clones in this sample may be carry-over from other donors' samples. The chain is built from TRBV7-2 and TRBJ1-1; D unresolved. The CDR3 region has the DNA TGTGCCAGCAGCCGTACACGGGACACTGAAGCTTTCTTT. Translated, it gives CASSRTRDTEAFF.